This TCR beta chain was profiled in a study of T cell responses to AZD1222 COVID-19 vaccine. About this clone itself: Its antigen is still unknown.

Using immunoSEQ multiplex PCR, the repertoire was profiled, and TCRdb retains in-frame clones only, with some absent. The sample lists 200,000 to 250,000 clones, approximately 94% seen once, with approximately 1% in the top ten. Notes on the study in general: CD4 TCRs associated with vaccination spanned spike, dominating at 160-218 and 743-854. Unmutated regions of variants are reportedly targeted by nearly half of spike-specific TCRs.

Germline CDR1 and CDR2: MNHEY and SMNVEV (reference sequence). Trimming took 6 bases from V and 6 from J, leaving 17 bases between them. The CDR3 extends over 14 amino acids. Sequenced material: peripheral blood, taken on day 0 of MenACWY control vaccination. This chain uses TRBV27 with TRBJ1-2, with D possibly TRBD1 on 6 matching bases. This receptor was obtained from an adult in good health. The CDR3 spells CASSYREGRNGYTF. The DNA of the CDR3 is TGTGCCAGCAGCTACAGGGAGGGGAGGAATGGCTACACCTTC.